This T cell receptor beta chain came from a study of blood T cell repertoires in COVID-19. Study as a whole: Italy, Spain and the United States were the sources of the convalescent and acute COVID-19 samples.

Some clones are missing from TCRdb's copy, which holds only in-frame ones; the method was immunoSEQ multiplex PCR. The repertoire holds about 53,000 clones, with 85% to 90% as singletons. Sequenced input: peripheral blood. The receptor's source is a man aged 50-60 years with acute or convalescent COVID-19.

The CDR3 sequence: CASSQGRWRVPNQPQHF. The CDR3 nucleotides are TGTGCCAGCAGCCAGGGACGTTGGAGGGTTCCTAATCAGCCCCAGCATTTT. This rearrangement joins TRBV5-8 to TRBJ1-5; D may be TRBD1 (5 bases). Germline V lookup: CDR1 SGHTS, CDR2 YDEGEE. Trimming pared 4 bases from V and 4 bases from J, leaving 21 bases between. The CDR3 has 17 amino acids.